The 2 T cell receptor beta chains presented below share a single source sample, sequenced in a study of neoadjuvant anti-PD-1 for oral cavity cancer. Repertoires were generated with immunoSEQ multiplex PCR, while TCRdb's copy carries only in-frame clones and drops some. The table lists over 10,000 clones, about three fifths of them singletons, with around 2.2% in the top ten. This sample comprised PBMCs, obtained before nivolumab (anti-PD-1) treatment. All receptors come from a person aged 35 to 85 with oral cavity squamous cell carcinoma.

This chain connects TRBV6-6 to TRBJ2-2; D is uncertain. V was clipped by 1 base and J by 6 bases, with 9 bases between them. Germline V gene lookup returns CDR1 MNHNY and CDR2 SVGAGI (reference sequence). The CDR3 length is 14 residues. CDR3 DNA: TGTGCCAGCAGTTACTTCGGGCCCTCCGGGGAGCTGTTTTTT. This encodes CASSYFGPSGELFF.

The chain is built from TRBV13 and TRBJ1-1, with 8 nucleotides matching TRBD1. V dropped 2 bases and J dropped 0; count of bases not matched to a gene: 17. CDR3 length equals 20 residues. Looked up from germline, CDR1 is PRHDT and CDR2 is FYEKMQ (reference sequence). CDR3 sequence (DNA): TGTGCCAGCAGCTTATATACCCGGCGGCAGGGGGCCACCATGAACACTGAAGCTTTCTTT. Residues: CASSLYTRRQGATMNTEAFF.